This TCR beta chain emerged from a study of patients and donors after allogeneic stem cell transplantation (dated by TCRdb to about 2020). The CDR3, cysteine through phenylalanine, is 13 amino acids long. CDR3 DNA only is kept here, 39 bases in frame from base 1. CDR1 SGHRS and CDR2 YFSETQ are derived from the germline V gene. Trimming removed 4 bases from V and 8 bases from J, leaving 13 bases between the germline ends. Preparation of the library involved RT-PCR. The sample was run on a NextSeq 550. TCRdb applied fastp at Q25 and MiXCR to the public reads, then kept only in-frame beta chains. One record per CDR3 amino acid sequence lists the most common genes and DNA. This sample holds approximately 150,000 distinct CDR3 sequences; 24% were observed only once. The top ten clonotypes cover roughly 27% of the sample. This clonotype was detected a few times. Its antigen has not been determined. The record has no base qualities; no much larger clone is one base away.

The sequence is built from TRBV5-1 and TRBJ2-1; there is no confident call for the D gene. This TCR derives from a human donor who was either an allogeneic HSCT recipient or a stem cell or donor lymphocyte infusion donor (not recorded which). It is not recorded whose cells these are; they may come from a transplant donor. Sequencing input: blood, either unsorted or a sorted T cell fraction (not recorded which). The sequenced DNA: TGCGCCAGCAGCAAATCTAGGTTAGATGAGCAGTTCTTC. Translated, it reads CASSKSRLDEQFF. Beyond the CDR3, the reference TRBV5-1 and TRBJ2-1 genes provide the residues; the full variable domain reads: KAGVTQTPRYLIKTRGQQVTLSCSPISGHRSVSWYQQTPGQGLQFLFEYFSETQRNKGNFPGRFSGRQFSNSRSEMNVSTLELGDSALYLCASSKSRLDEQFFGPGTRLTVL.